The clone carrying this T cell receptor beta chain was counted ten times or more. Its target is unknown. These data are taken from a study of T cells after yellow fever vaccination. In the study overall: Those fractions that held only low numbers of cells were prepared using the SMART-Seq v4 Ultra Low Input RNA kit. Findings and limits, study-wide: Clones from primary vaccination mostly reappeared after the booster (around 96% CD4, over 85% CD8). Secondary responses were weaker yet peaked faster, day 5 versus 15.

V shed 3 bases, J shed 4 bases, and the junction held 8 bases outside the gene matches. Looked up from germline, CDR1 is MNHNS and CDR2 is SASEGT. The CDR3 contains 15 residues. Making TCR cDNA involved 5'RACE template switching, which added UMIs and a universal primer site. TCRdb reanalysed the 5' RACE reads using MiXCR and keeps one entry per CDR3 protein. The sample includes a few hundred thousand distinct CDR3 sequences, over 4% of them seen just once. This chain links TRBV6-1 with TRBJ1-2; 7 bases are a match to TRBD1. The clonotype was recovered from a man younger than 35 who received the YFV17D yellow fever vaccine. The sample here was PBMCs, taken 5 days after the yellow fever booster vaccination. As DNA, the CDR3 is TGTGCCAGCAGTGACCTCGGGACAGACACCTATGGCTACACCTTC. It yields the protein CASSDLGTDTYGYTF.